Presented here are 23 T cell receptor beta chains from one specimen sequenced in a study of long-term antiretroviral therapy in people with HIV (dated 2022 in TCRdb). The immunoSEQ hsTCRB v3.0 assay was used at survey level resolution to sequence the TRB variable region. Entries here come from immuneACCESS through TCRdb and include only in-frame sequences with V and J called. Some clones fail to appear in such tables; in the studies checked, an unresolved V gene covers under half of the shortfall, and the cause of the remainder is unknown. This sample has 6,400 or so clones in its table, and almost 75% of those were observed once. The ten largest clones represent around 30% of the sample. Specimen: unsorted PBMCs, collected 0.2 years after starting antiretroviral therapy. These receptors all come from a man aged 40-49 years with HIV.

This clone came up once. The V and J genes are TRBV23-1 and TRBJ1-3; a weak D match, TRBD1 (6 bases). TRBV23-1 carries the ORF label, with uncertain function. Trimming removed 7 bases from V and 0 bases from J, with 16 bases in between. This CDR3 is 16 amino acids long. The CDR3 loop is CASIRQAKGSGNTIYF. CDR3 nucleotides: TGCGCCAGCATACGACAGGCCAAAGGCTCTGGAAACACCATATATTTT.

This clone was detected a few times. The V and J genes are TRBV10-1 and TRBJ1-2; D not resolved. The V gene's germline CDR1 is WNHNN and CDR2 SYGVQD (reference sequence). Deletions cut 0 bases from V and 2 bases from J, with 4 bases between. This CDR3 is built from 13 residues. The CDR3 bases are TGCGCCAGCAGTGAGTCGGGAAACTATGGCTACACCTTC. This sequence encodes CASSESGNYGYTF.

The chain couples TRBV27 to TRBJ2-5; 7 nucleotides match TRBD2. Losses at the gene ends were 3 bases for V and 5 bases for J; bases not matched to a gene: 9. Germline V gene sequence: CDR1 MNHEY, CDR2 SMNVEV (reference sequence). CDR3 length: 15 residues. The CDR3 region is CASSLLAGREETQYF. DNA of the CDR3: TGTGCCAGCAGTTTGCTGGCAGGGCGGGAGGAGACCCAGTACTTC.

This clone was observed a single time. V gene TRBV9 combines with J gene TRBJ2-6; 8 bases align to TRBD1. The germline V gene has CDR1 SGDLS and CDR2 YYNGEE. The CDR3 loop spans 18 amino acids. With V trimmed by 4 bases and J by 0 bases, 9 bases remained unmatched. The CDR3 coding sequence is TGTGCCAGCAGCTCCCGGGACAGGTTCGTCTCTGGGGCCAACGTCCTGACTTTC. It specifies CASSSRDRFVSGANVLTF. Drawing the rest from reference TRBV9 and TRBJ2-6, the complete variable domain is DSGVTQTPKHLITATGQRVTLRCSPRSGDLSVYWYQQSLDQGLQFLIQYYNGEERAKGNILERFSAQQFPDLHSELNLSSLELGDSALYFCASSSRDRFVSGANVLTFGAGSRLTVL.

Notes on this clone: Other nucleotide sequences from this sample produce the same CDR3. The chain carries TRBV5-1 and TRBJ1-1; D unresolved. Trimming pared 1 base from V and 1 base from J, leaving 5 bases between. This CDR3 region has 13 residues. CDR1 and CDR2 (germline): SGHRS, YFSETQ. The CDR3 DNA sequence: TGCGCCAGCAGCTTGCAGACGAACACTGAAGCTTTCTTT. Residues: CASSLQTNTEAFF.

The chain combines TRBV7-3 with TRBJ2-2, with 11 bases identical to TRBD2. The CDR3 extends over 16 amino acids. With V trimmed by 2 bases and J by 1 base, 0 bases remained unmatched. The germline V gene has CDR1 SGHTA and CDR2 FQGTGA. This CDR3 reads CASSLLAGGNTGELFF. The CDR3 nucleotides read TGTGCCAGCAGCTTACTAGCGGGGGGGAACACCGGGGAGCTGTTTTTT. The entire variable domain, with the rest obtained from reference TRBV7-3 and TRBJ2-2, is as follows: GAGVSQTPSNKVTEKGKYVELRCDPISGHTALYWYRQSLGQGPEFLIYFQGTGAADDSGLPNDRFFAVRPEGSVSTLKIQRTERGDSAVYLCASSLLAGGNTGELFFGEGSRLTVL.

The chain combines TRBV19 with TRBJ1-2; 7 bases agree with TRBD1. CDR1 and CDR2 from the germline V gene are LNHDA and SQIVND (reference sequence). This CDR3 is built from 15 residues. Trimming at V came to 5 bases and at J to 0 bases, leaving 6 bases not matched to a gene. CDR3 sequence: CASSLRTGPNYGYTF. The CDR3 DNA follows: TGTGCCAGTAGTCTCCGGACAGGCCCTAACTATGGCTACACCTTC.

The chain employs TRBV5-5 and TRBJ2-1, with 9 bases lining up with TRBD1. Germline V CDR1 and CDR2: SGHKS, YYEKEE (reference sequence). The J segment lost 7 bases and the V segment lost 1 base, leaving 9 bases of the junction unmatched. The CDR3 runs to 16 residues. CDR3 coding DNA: TGTGCCAGCAGCTTGAGTTTGGGACAGGGTATGAATGAGCAGTTCTTC. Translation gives CASSLSLGQGMNEQFF.

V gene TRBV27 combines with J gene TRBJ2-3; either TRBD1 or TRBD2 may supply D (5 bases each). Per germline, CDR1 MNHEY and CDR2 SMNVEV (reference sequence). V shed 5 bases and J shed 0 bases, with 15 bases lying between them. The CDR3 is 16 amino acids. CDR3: CASSPWDGSSTDTQYF. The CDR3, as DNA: TGTGCCAGCAGTCCGTGGGACGGGTCTAGCACAGATACGCAGTATTTT.

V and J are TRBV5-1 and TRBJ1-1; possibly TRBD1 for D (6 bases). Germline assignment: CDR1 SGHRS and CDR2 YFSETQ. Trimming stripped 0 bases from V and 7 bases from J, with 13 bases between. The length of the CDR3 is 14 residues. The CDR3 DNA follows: TGCGCCAGCAGCTTGGATCGGGGGCCCAGTGAAGCTTTCTTT. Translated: CASSLDRGPSEAFF.

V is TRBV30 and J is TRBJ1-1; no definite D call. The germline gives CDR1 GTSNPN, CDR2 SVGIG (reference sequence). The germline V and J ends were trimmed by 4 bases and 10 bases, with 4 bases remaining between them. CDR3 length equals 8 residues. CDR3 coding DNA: TGTGCCTGGATAGTAGCTTTCTTT. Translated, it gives CAWIVAFF.

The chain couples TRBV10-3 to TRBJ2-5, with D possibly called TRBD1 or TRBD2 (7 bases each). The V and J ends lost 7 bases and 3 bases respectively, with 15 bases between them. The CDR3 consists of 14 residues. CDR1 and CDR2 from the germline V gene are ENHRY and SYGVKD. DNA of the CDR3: TGTGCCATCATGGCAGGGGGGGTGGAAGAGACCCAGTACTTC. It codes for CAIMAGGVEETQYF.

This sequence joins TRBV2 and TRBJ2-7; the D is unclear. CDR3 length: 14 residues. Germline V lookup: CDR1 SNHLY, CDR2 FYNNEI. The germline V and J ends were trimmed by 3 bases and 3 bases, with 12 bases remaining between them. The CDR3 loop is CASSDQDHRYEQYF. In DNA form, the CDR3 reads TGTGCCAGCAGTGACCAGGACCACCGCTACGAGCAGTACTTC.

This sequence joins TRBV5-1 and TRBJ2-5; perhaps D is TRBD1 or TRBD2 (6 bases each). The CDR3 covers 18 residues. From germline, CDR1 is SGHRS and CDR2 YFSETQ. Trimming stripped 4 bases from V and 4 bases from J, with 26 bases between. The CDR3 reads CASSIWGTDRSGGETQYF. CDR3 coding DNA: TGCGCCAGCAGCATATGGGGGACTGACAGGTCCGGAGGAGAGACCCAGTACTTC.

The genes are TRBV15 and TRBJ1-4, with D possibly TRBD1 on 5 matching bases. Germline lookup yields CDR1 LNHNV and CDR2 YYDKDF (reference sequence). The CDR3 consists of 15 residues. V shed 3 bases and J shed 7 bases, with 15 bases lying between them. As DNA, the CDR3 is TGTGCCACCAGCAGCCTTGGGGACGGCCGTGAAAAACTGTTTTTT. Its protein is CATSSLGDGREKLFF.

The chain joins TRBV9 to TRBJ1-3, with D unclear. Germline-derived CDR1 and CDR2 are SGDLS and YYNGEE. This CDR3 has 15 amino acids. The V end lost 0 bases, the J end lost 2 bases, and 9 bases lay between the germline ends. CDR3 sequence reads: CASSVEAGTGNTIYF. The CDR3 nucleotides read TGTGCCAGCAGCGTAGAGGCAGGAACTGGAAACACCATATATTTT.

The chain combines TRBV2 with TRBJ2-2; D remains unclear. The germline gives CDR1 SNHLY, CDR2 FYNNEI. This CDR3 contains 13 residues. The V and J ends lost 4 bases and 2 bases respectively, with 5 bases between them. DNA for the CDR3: TGTGCCAGCAGTGCCATTAACACCGGGGAGCTGTTTTTT. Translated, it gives CASSAINTGELFF.

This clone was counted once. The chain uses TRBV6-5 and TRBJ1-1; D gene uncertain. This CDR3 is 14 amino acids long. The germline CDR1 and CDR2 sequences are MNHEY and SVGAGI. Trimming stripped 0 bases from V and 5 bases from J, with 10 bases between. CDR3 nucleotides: TGTGCCAGCAGTTACTCTCACAGATCGACTGAAGCTTTCTTT. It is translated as CASSYSHRSTEAFF.

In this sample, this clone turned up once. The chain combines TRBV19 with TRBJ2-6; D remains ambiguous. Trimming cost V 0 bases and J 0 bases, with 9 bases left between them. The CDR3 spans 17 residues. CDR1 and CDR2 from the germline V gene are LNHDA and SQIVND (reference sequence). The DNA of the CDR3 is TGTGCCAGTAGTATAGAGGCAGTTCTCTCTGGGGCCAACGTCCTGACTTTC. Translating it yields CASSIEAVLSGANVLTF.

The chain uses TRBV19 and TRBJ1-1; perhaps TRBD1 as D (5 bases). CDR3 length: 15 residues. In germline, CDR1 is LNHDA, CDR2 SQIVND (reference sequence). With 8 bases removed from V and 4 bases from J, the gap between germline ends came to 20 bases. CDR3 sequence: CASWGTSEGVTEAFF. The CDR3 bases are TGTGCCAGTTGGGGGACTTCCGAAGGGGTCACTGAAGCTTTCTTT.

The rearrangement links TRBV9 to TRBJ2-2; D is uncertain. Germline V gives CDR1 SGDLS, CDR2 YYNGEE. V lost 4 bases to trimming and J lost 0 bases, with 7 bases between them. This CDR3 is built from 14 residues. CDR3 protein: CASSNSANTGELFF. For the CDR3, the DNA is TGTGCCAGCAGCAACAGTGCGAACACCGGGGAGCTGTTTTTT.

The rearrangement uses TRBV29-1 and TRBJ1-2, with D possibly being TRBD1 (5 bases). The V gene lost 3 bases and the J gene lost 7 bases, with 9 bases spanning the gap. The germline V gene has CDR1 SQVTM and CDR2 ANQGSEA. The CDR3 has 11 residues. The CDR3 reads CSVDRGPGYTF. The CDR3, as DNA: TGCAGCGTTGACCGGGGCCCTGGCTACACCTTC.

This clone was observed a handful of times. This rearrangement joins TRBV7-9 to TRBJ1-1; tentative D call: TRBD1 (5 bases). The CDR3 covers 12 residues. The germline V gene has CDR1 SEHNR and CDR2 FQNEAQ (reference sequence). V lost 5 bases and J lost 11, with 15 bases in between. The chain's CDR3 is CASSMGLPGAFF. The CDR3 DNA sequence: TGTGCCAGCAGCATGGGACTCCCGGGCGCTTTCTTT. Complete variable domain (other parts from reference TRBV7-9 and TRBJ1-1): DTGVSQNPRHKITKRGQNVTFRCDPISEHNRLYWYRQTLGQGPEFLTYFQNEAQLEKSRLLSDRFSAERPKGSFSTLEIQRTEQGDSAMYLCASSMGLPGAFFGQGTRLTVV.